The present TCR beta chain was sequenced within a study of T cell repertoires in cytomegalovirus infection. General study results and limits: Ex vivo, HLA-C-restricted CMV-specific TCR beta clonotypes prevailed over the rest of the response.

The CDR3 consists of 15 residues. The V end lost 3 bases, the J end lost 5 bases, and 16 bases lay between the germline ends. In germline, CDR1 is SGHAT, CDR2 FQNNGV. TCRdb recomputed calls from the reads with MiXCR, one row per CDR3 protein. Of about 310,000 distinct CDR3 sequences listed, around 25% were seen once; the top ten hold roughly 15%. As to this clonotype: Its specificity is unknown.

The TCR was taken from a human donor in good health (CMV status not recorded). Some clones in this sample may be carry-over from other donors' samples. The starting material was cultured PBMCs, obtained from culture after CMV antigen stimulation. The gene calls are TRBV11-2 and TRBJ2-5; a weak D match, TRBD2 (5 bases). The CDR3 loop is CASSFGQAGFETQYF. In nucleotides, the CDR3 is TGTGCCAGCAGCTTCGGGCAGGCGGGTTTTGAGACCCAGTACTTC.